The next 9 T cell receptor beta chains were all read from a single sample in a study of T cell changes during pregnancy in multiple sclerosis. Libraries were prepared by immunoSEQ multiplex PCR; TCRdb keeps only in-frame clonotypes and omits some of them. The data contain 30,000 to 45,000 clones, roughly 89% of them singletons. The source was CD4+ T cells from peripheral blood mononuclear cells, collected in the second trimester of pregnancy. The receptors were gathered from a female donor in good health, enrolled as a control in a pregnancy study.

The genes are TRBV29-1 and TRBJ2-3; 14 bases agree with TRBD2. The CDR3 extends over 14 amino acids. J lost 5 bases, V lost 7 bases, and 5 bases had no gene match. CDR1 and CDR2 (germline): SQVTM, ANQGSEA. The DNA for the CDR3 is TGCAGCGCCCGACTAGCGGGAGGGATAGATACGCAGTATTTT. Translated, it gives CSARLAGGIDTQYF.

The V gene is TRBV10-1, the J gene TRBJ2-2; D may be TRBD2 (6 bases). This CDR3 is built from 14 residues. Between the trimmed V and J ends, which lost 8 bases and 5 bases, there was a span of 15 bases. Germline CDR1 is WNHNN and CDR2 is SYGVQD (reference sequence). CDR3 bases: TGCGCCAGCTGGGCCGGGGGTAGGACCGGGGAGCTGTTTTTT. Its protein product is CASWAGGRTGELFF.

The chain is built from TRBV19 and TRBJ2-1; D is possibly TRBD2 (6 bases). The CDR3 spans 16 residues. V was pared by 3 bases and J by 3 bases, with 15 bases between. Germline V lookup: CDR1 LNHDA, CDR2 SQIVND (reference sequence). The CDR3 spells CASSMAGPYNYNEQFF. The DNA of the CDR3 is TGTGCCAGTAGTATGGCGGGACCCTACAACTACAATGAGCAGTTCTTC. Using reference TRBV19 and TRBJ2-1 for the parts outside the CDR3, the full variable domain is DGGITQSPKYLFRKEGQNVTLSCEQNLNHDAMYWYRQDPGQGLRLIYYSQIVNDFQKGDIAEGYSVSREKKESFPLTVTSAQKNPTAFYLCASSMAGPYNYNEQFFGPGTRLTVL.

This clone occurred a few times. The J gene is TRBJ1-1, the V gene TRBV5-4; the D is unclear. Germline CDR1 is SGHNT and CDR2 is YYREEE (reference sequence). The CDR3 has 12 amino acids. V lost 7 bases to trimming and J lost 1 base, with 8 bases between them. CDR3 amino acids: CASEQPNTEAFF. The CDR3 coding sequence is TGTGCCAGCGAACAGCCGAACACTGAAGCTTTCTTT.

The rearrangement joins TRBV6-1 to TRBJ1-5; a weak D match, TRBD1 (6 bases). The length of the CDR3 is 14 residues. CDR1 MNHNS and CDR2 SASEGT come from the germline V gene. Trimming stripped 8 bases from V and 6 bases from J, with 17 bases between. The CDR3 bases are TGTGCCAGCGTACAGGGTCTTGGGCCTCAGCCCCAGCATTTT. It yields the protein CASVQGLGPQPQHF.

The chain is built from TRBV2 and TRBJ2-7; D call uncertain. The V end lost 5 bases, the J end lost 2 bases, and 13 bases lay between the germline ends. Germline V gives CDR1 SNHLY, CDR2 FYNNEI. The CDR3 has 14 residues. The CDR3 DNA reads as TGTGCCAGCAGTTTCGCTGAGCCGGCCTACGAGCAGTACTTC. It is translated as CASSFAEPAYEQYF.

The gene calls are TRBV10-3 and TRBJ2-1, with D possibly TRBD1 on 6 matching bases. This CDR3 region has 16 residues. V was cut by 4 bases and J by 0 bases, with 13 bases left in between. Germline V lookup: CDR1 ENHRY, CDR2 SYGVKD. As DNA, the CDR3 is TGTGCCATCAGTGGTTCCAGGGGCGACTCCTACAATGAGCAGTTCTTC. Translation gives CAISGSRGDSYNEQFF.

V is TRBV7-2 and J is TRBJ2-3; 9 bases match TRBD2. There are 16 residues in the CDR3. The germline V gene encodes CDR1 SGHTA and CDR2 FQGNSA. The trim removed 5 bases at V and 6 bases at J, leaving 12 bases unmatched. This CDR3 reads CASSVRGAGGVDTQYF. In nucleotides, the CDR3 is TGTGCCAGCAGCGTAAGGGGAGCGGGAGGAGTCGATACGCAGTATTTT.

The CDR3 region has the DNA TGTGCCACCTGGACAGGGGACACTGGGGCCAACGTCCTGACTTTC. Its translation: CATWTGDTGANVLTF. The chain combines TRBV15 with TRBJ2-6, with TRBD1 identical over 9 bases. This CDR3 spans 15 amino acids. The trim removed 8 bases at V and 2 bases at J, leaving 4 bases unmatched. The germline V gene encodes CDR1 LNHNV and CDR2 YYDKDF (reference sequence). Complete variable domain (other parts from reference TRBV15 and TRBJ2-6): DAMVIQNPRYQVTQFGKPVTLSCSQTLNHNVMYWYQQKSSQAPKLLFHYYDKDFNNEADTPDNFQSRRPNTSFCFLDIRSPGLGDTAMYLCATWTGDTGANVLTFGAGSRLTVL.